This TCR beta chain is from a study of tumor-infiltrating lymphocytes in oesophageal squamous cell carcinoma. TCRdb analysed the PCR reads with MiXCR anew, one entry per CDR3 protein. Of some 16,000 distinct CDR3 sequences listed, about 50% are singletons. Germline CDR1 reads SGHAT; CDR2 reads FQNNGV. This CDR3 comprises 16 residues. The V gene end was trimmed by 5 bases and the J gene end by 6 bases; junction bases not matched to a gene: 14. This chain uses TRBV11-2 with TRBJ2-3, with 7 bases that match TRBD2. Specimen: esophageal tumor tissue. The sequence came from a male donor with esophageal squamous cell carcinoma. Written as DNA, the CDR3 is TGTGCCAGCAGCCCCAGGCCGCCGGCAGCGGGGGATACGCAGTATTTT. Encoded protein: CASSPRPPAAGDTQYF.